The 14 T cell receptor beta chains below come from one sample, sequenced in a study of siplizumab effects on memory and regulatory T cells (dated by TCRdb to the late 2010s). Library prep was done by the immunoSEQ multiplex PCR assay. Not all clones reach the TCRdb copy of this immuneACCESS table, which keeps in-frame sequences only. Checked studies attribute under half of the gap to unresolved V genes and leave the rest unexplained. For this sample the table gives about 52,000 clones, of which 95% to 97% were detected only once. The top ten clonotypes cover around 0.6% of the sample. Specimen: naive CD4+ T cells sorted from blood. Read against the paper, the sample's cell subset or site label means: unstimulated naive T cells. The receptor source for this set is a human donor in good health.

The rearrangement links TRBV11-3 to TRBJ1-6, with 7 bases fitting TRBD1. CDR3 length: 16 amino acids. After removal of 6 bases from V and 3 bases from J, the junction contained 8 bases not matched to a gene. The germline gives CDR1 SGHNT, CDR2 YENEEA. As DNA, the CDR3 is TGTGCCAGCAGGCCCGGGACAGCACTCTATAATTCACCCCTCCACTTT. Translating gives CASRPGTALYNSPLHF.

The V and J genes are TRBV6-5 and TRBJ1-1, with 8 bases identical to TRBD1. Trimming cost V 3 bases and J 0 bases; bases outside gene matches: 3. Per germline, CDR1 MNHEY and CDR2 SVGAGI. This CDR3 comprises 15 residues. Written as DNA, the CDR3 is TGTGCCAGCAGTTATGGGACAGGCCTGAACACTGAAGCTTTCTTT. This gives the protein CASSYGTGLNTEAFF.

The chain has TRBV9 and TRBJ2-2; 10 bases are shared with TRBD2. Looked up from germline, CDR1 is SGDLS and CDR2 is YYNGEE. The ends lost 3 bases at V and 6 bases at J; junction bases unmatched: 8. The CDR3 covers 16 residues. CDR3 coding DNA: TGTGCCAGCAGCGCTAGCGGGAGAGGGTTGCCCGGGGAGCTGTTTTTT. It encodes CASSASGRGLPGELFF.

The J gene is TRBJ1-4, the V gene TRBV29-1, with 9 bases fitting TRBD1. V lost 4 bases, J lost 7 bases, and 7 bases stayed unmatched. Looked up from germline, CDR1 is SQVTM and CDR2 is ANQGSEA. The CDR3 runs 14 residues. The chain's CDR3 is CSVGRTGVGEKLFF. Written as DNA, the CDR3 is TGCAGCGTTGGACGGACAGGGGTTGGTGAAAAACTGTTTTTT. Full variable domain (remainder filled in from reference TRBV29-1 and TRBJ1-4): SAVISQKPSRDICQRGTSLTIQCQVDSQVTMMFWYRQQPGQSLTLIATANQGSEATYESGFVIDKFPISRPNLTFSTLTVSNMSPEDSSIYLCSVGRTGVGEKLFFGSGTQLSVL.

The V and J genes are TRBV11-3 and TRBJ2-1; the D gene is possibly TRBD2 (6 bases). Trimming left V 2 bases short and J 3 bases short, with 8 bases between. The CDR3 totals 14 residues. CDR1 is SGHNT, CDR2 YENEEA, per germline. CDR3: CASSLRLVYNEQFF. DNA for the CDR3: TGTGCCAGCAGCTTAAGACTAGTCTACAATGAGCAGTTCTTC.

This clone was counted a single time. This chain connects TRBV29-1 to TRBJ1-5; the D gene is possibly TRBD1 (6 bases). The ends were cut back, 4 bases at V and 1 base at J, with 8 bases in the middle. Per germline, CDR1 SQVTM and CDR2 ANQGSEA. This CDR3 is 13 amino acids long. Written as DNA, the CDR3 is TGCAGCGTTGCCAGGGGAAGCAATCAGCCCCAGCATTTT. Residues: CSVARGSNQPQHF.

The DNA of the CDR3 is TGTGCCAGCAGCGCTAGAGACTCTGGGGCCAACGTCCTGACTTTC. Translation gives CASSARDSGANVLTF. The chain is built from TRBV7-3 and TRBJ2-6; D gene unclear. Germline values: CDR1 SGHTA, CDR2 FQGTGA. Trimming removed 5 bases at V and 0 bases at J, with 8 bases between. There are 15 residues in the CDR3.

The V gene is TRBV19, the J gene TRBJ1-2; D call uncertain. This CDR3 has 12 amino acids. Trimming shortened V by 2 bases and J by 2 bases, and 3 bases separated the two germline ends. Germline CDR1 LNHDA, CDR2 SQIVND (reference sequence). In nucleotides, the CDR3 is TGTGCCAGTAGTATACAGAACTATGGCTACACCTTC. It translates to CASSIQNYGYTF.

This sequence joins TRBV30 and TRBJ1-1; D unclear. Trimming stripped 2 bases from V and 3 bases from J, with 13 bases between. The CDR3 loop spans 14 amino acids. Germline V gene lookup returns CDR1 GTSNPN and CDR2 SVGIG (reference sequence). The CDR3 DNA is TGTGCCTGGAGTAGGCGGCGGGGATACACTGAAGCTTTCTTT. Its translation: CAWSRRRGYTEAFF.

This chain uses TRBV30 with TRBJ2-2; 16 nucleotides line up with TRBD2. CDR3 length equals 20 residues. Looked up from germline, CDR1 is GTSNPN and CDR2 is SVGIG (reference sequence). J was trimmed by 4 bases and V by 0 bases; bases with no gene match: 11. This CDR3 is CAWSVRSGLAGGSPTGELFF. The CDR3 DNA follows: TGTGCCTGGAGTGTACGATCGGGACTAGCGGGAGGGTCCCCCACCGGGGAGCTGTTTTTT. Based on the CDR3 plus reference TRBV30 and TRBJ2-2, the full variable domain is SQTIHQWPATLVQPVGSPLSLECTVEGTSNPNLYWYRQAAGRGLQLLFYSVGIGQISSEVPQNLSASRPQDRQFILSSKKLLLSDSGFYLCAWSVRSGLAGGSPTGELFFGEGSRLTVL.

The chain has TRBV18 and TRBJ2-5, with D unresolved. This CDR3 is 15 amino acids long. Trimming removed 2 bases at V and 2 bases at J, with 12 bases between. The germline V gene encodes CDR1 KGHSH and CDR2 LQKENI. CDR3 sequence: CASSPRMSTQETQYF. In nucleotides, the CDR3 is TGTGCCAGCTCACCAAGGATGTCAACGCAAGAGACCCAGTACTTC.

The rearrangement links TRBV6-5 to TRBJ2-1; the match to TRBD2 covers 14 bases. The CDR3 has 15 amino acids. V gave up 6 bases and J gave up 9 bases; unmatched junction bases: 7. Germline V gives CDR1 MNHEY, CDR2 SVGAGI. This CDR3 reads CASSDGLAGGVEQFF. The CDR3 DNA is TGTGCCAGCAGCGACGGACTAGCGGGAGGAGTTGAGCAGTTCTTC.

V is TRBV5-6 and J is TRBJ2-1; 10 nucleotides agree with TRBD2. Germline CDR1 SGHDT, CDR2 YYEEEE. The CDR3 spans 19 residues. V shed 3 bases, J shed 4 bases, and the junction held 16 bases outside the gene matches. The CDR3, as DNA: TGTGCCAGCAGCTCCCCAACTAGCGGGACCCGAACACAGTACAATGAGCAGTTCTTC. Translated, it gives CASSSPTSGTRTQYNEQFF.

In nucleotides, the CDR3 is TGTGCCAGCTCACCCACCCCAGGGGGCCCTTTCTCTGGGGCCAACGTCCTGACTTTC. It codes for CASSPTPGGPFSGANVLTF. V is TRBV18 and J is TRBJ2-6; 8 nucleotides match TRBD1. Germline V CDR1 and CDR2: KGHSH, LQKENI. The CDR3 is made up of 19 amino acids. V shed 3 bases and J 0 bases; nucleotides not matched to a gene: 10. Complete variable domain (other parts from reference TRBV18 and TRBJ2-6): NAGVMQNPRHLVRRRGQEARLRCSPMKGHSHVYWYRQLPEEGLKFMVYLQKENIIDESGMPKERFSAEFPKEGPSILRIQQVVRGDSAAYFCASSPTPGGPFSGANVLTFGAGSRLTVL.